The clone carrying this T cell receptor beta chain was detected many times. This sample stems from a study of early T cells in non-severe SARS-CoV-2 infection. Germline V CDR1 and CDR2: LGHNA, YSLEER. Trimming left V 0 bases short and J 0 bases short, with 9 bases between. CDR3 length: 16 residues. Each CDR3 protein gets one entry after TCRdb re-called the 5' RACE reads with MiXCR. The data contain some 50,000 distinct CDR3 sequences, 3.5% to 4.5% of them seen just once; the ten biggest clones take up 6%. The gene calls are TRBV4-3 and TRBJ2-1; D is undetermined. The clonotype comes from an adult who was a healthcare worker with PCR-confirmed SARS-CoV-2 infection or an uninfected control (not recorded which). Sequencing was carried out using whole blood. CDR3 in amino acids: CASSQDPLSSYNEQFF. In DNA form, the CDR3 reads TGCGCCAGCAGCCAAGACCCCCTGAGCTCCTACAATGAGCAGTTCTTC.